This is a list of T cell receptor beta chains from one sample in a study of type 1 and type 2 diabetes patients. A single record per CDR3 protein comes from TCRdb applying MiXCR to the multiplex PCR reads. Altogether about 270,000 distinct CDR3 sequences are present, around 47% being singletons, with the ten largest covering roughly an eighth. Sequencing was done on a sample of peripheral blood mononuclear cells (PBMCs). The receptors derive from a man younger than 35 with type 2 diabetes. The CDR3 runs from the conserved cysteine through the conserved F or W. The order of the fields is clone size, V gene, J gene, D gene, CDR3 DNA, CDR3 protein. The D gene is left open where the match is weak. Clone size, where shown, is once, few, many, or a class for clones that have expanded.

few,TRBV7-3,TRBJ2-5,NA,TGTGCCAGCACCACGAGGGCCCGAGAGACCCAGTACTTC,CASTTRARETQYF
NA,TRBV20-1,TRBJ1-2,NA,TGCAGTGCTACTCCAAACTATGGCTACACCTTC,CSATPNYGYTF
NA,TRBV11-3,TRBJ1-1,NA,TGTGCCAGCGGAATAAGGGGCGGACTAATACACAAAGCTTTCTTT,CASGIRGGLIHKAFF
NA,TRBV7-9,TRBJ2-7,TRBD2,TGTGCCAGCGGCTCCCTAGCGGGTTCCTACGAGCAGTACTTC,CASGSLAGSYEQYF
NA,TRBV5-1,TRBJ2-5,TRBD2,TGTGCCAGCACCCTGACTAGCGGGGTGCAAGAGACCCAGTACTTC,CASTLTSGVQETQYF
NA,TRBV28,TRBJ1-1,NA,TGTGCCAGCAGTTTCGACGAGCTCACTGAAGCTTTCTTT,CASSFDELTEAFF
NA,TRBV12-3/TRBV12-4,TRBJ2-2,TRBD1,TGTGCCAGCAGTTTAGCACCACAGGGGGTGGGGACCGGGGAGCTGTTTTTT,CASSLAPQGVGTGELFF
NA,TRBV10-3,TRBJ2-3,NA,TGTGCCATCAGTGAGCGGGGGAGCACAGATACGCAGTATTTT,CAISERGSTDTQYF
once,TRBV6-2/TRBV6-3,TRBJ1-2,NA,TGTGCCAGCAGTTCCCCACGGACGGGTTGGGAAGGCTACACCTTC,CASSSPRTGWEGYTF
NA,TRBV25-1,TRBJ2-4,NA,TGTGCCAGCAGTGGTACGGCGATAAACATTCAGTACTTC,CASSGTAINIQYF
NA,TRBV5-1,TRBJ2-7,TRBD2,TGCGCCAGCAGCTTGGAGGAGGCGGGGGGCTCCTACGAGCAGTACTTC,CASSLEEAGGSYEQYF